The following is a T cell receptor (beta chain) sequence with its context. The data belong to a study of blood T cell repertoires in COVID-19. About the research overall: Researchers got acute and convalescent COVID-19 samples from the United States, Italy and Spain. PBMCs, B-cell-depleted T cells, or T cells provided the cDNA or gDNA that made up the material.

In the authors' methods: Reference gene primer amplification in the assay estimated nucleated cell counts. The protocol was immunoSEQ multiplex PCR, while the TCRdb copy is restricted to in-frame clones and leaves out a portion. Clonal size and the V and J genes are those of that table, whereas D and trimming came from the DNA. This table has some 200,000 clones, roughly 86% appearing once. The clonotype was recovered from a woman older than 75 in a cohort sampled during active or convalescent COVID-19. Input material: peripheral blood.

The CDR3: CASSILERGRVIYGYTF. CDR3 coding DNA: TGTGCCAGCAGCATTTTGGAAAGAGGCAGGGTCATCTATGGCTACACCTTC. The chain couples TRBV7-9 to TRBJ1-2; possible D gene TRBD1, 5 bases. From germline, CDR1 is SEHNR and CDR2 FQNEAQ (reference sequence). This CDR3 has 17 amino acids. V was pared by 5 bases and J by 4 bases, with 23 bases between.